This T cell receptor (beta chain) is from a study of blood T cell repertoires in COVID-19. Study-level information: COVID-19 samples collected from the United States, Italy and Spain covered acute and convalescent phases.

Sequencing used immunoSEQ multiplex PCR; TCRdb keeps in-frame clones, though not all of them. Counted here are roughly 100,000 clones, about 85% occurring once; the ten biggest clones make up 3.5% to 5%. The specimen sequenced was peripheral blood. This TCR came from a man aged 45-65 years with acute or convalescent COVID-19.

As DNA, the CDR3 is TGTGCCAGCAGCTTAGATTTATGGGAGTCCCGCTATGGCTACACCTTC. Its protein is CASSLDLWESRYGYTF. The genes are TRBV7-8 and TRBJ1-2; D uncertain. The CDR3 length is 16 residues. CDR1 is SGHVS, CDR2 FQNEAQ, per germline. Trimming removed 1 base from V and 4 bases from J, with 16 bases in between. Together with reference TRBV7-8 and TRBJ1-2, the CDR3 gives the full variable domain: GAGVSQSPRYKVAKRGQDVALRCDPISGHVSLFWYQQALGQGPEFLTYFQNEAQLDKSGLPSDRFFAERPEGSVSTLKIQRTQQEDSAVYLCASSLDLWESRYGYTFGSGTRLTVV.